The rows below give T cell receptor beta chains drawn from one sample of a study of cytomegalovirus exposure and HLA in healthy donors. Some clones are missing from TCRdb's copy, which holds only in-frame ones; the method was immunoSEQ multiplex PCR. Here the sample spans about 150,000 clones, around 9.7% being singletons. Sequenced material: PBMCs. Receptor source: a man between 50 and 59 years old in good health and CMV-seronegative. CDR3s leave out the opening cysteine and the closing phenylalanine or tryptophan.

v_call cdr3_length cdr3_aa
TRBV7-9 10 ASSNSRDRGI
TRBV9 13 ASSVGTPGVQPQH
TRBV5-1 13 ASSWAIEVMDTQY
TRBV5-1 15 ASSLALPGAGTGELF
TRBV11-2 11 ASSLTSLGGAF
TRBV21-1 13 ASSKGGTGGEKLF
TRBV7-2 11 ASSLGGTREAF
TRBV11-3 12 ASSLDGLNTEAF
TRBV10-1 11 ASSPRRDTEAF
TRBV7-6 11 ASSLGGFYGYT
TRBV29-1 11 SVRTVMDGEAF
TRBV7-9 11 ASSFPLNTEAF
TRBV7-3 14 ASSLGLGQGANEQF
TRBV4-1 14 ASSQDGQGAAYEQY
TRBV18 14 ASSDGQGARTQPQH
TRBV7-9 13 ASSFTGTGGNTIY
TRBV27 13 ASSSRRGLLDEQY
TRBV5-1 11 ASGLDSRDGYT
TRBV5-4 13 ASSPSRGRQEKLF
TRBV14 13 ASSQLQGNTGELF
TRBV7-3 14 ASSPRTSGTSGELF
TRBV5-6 14 ASSFWVASGKETQY
TRBV11-3 11 ASSMTVNTEAF
TRBV30 11 AWIRETGYAQY
TRBV18 13 ASSPQTGSNTEAF
TRBV5-1 13 ASSPRSGQTDTQY
TRBV7-2 13 ASSPSLAASYEQY
TRBV15 12 ATSRDTGRYEQY
TRBV5-1 14 ASSLVASGNYNEQF
TRBV6-5 13 ASSYSSGEGQPQH
TRBV19 13 ASSPRTAPNTEAF
TRBV19 13 ASSINRPLSRGYT
TRBV10-3 12 AILKDTSNTEAF
TRBV2 12 AGGSGGSYNEQF
TRBV6-5 12 ASSWTGVGNTIY
TRBV4-2 16 ASSQARSTAGGDHEQY
TRBV10-3 14 AISEGMGTPNYGYT
TRBV10-3 12 AISGAGGNTEAF
TRBV30 12 AWRWGGPPYEQY
TRBV19 14 ASNSWTSGGNGELF
TRBV5-1 14 ASSLGQGMNTGELF
TRBV7-9 12 ASSGGAPFYEQY
TRBV21-1 13 ASSKEYRVGYGYT
TRBV19 14 ASSGRGTGGTGELF
TRBV2 13 ASSQETGGAGEQY
TRBV6-4 11 ASSSGTEVGYT
TRBV18 15 ASSPLGQRKSTDTQY
TRBV9 14 ASSVAGGAPTDTQY
TRBV18 15 ASSPVSRGQGLDTQY
TRBV5-1 12 ASSLAAPRGTQY
TRBV10-3 14 AISGRQGALNTEAF
TRBV7-3 12 ASSSGQGLSEAF
TRBV5-1 15 ASRRGQGLETNEKLF
TRBV6-5 12 ASSADRGGYGYT
TRBV29-1 10 SVEQGAYEQY
TRBV7-9 15 ASSSRTSGDVTDTQY
TRBV5-6 12 ASSLGQVNTEAF
TRBV10-1 11 ASSSSSQETQY
TRBV28 14 ASSAQFAGLGNTIY